Following are 26 T cell receptor beta chains from one sample sequenced in a study of blood T cell repertoires in COVID-19. Clones were read by immunoSEQ multiplex PCR, and TCRdb kept only the in-frame ones, dropping some. The sample comprises roughly 250,000 clones, about 80% of which are singletons, and about 4.4% rests with the top ten. Sequences were obtained from peripheral blood. The receptors stem from a man between 50 and 59 years old with active or convalescent COVID-19.

The V and J genes are TRBV29-1 and TRBJ2-7, with TRBD1 identical over 7 bases. Germline lookup yields CDR1 SQVTM and CDR2 ANQGSEA. The V gene end was trimmed by 5 bases and the J gene end by 2 bases; junction bases not matched to a gene: 3. The CDR3 totals 12 residues. The CDR3 loop reads CSVLDRAYEQYF. The CDR3 DNA reads as TGCAGCGTTCTTGACAGGGCCTACGAGCAGTACTTC.

The chain has TRBV7-9 and TRBJ2-1, with D unresolved. The CDR3 is 12 residues long. Deletions cut 5 bases from V and 8 bases from J, with 10 bases between. CDR1 and CDR2 from the germline V gene are SEHNR and FQNEAQ (reference sequence). The CDR3 DNA follows: TGTGCCAGCAGCAGGGTGAGCGATGAGCAGTTCTTC. Its translation: CASSRVSDEQFF.

CDR3: CAIARGDRQPQHF. The CDR3 DNA sequence: TGTGCCATCGCCAGGGGGGATCGTCAGCCCCAGCATTTT. The chain combines TRBV10-3 with TRBJ1-5, with 7 bases fitting TRBD1. Looked up from germline, CDR1 is ENHRY and CDR2 is SYGVKD. This CDR3 has 13 amino acids. V lost 8 bases and J lost 6; bases outside the gene matches: 7.

This clone was picked up one time. The chain combines TRBV2 with TRBJ2-3; 12 bases align to TRBD2. The CDR3 runs 16 residues. With 5 bases clipped from V and 4 bases from J, the junction kept 7 bases outside the gene matches. Germline V lookup: CDR1 SNHLY, CDR2 FYNNEI. The CDR3 spells CASSSRTSGVADTQYF. The CDR3 nucleotides are TGTGCCAGCAGTTCCAGGACTAGCGGGGTTGCAGATACGCAGTATTTT.

The genes are TRBV7-9 and TRBJ2-7; 7 nucleotides align to TRBD1. V shed 5 bases and J 4 bases; nucleotides not matched to a gene: 14. CDR3 length: 16 amino acids. Germline lookup yields CDR1 SEHNR and CDR2 FQNEAQ (reference sequence). The CDR3 loop reads CASSGTGAPGGYEQYF. The CDR3 bases are TGTGCCAGCAGCGGAACAGGGGCCCCTGGGGGTTACGAGCAGTACTTC.

The rearrangement uses TRBV7-9 and TRBJ2-7; 7 positions agree with TRBD1. V gave up 0 bases and J gave up 5 bases; unmatched junction bases: 7. Germline values: CDR1 SEHNR, CDR2 FQNEAQ (reference sequence). This CDR3 is 15 amino acids long. In DNA form, the CDR3 reads TGTGCCAGCAGCTTAGCGATGAGGGGGCAAAACGAGCAGTACTTC. This encodes CASSLAMRGQNEQYF.

This clone was counted a few times. V and J are TRBV9 and TRBJ1-2, with D possibly TRBD1 on 5 matching bases. This CDR3 contains 13 residues. CDR1 and CDR2 (germline): SGDLS, YYNGEE. The ends were cut back, 0 bases at V and 3 bases at J, with 6 bases in the middle. For the CDR3, the DNA is TGTGCCAGCAGCGTAGCGGGGGACTATGGCTACACCTTC. Its translation: CASSVAGDYGYTF.

The chain uses TRBV5-1 and TRBJ1-4; D uncertain. Trimming took off 6 bases at V and 8 bases at J, with 23 bases between the two ends. Per germline, CDR1 SGHRS and CDR2 YFSETQ. The CDR3 has 16 residues. The CDR3 sequence is CASTMGSTWMEEKLFF. CDR3 DNA: TGCGCCAGCACCATGGGGAGCACGTGGATGGAGGAAAAACTGTTTTTT.

There are a few counts of this clone. The chain employs TRBV3-1 (or the pseudogene TRBV3-2) and TRBJ2-3; TRBD2 might be the D (6 bases). The CDR3 covers 15 residues. V was trimmed by 4 bases and J by 4 bases, leaving 15 bases between them. Looked up from germline, CDR1 is LGHDT and CDR2 is YNNKEL (reference sequence). The CDR3 DNA reads TGTGCCAGCAGCCCTTCCGGGGGTCCTGCAGATACGCAGTATTTT. As protein: CASSPSGGPADTQYF.

The chain uses TRBV6-4 and TRBJ2-1; D perhaps matches TRBD2 (6 bases). V shed 5 bases and J shed 0 bases, with 11 bases lying between them. Germline-derived CDR1 and CDR2 are MRHNA and SNTAGT. This CDR3 comprises 15 residues. CDR3 residues: CASSQDGSSYNEQFF. The CDR3 DNA sequence: TGTGCCAGCAGTCAGGACGGGAGCTCCTACAATGAGCAGTTCTTC.

J is TRBJ1-4 and V is TRBV5-1; 7 bases fit TRBD1. Germline assignment: CDR1 SGHRS and CDR2 YFSETQ. This CDR3 contains 14 residues. V dropped 1 base and J dropped 15; count of bases not matched to a gene: 12. Here the CDR3 reads CASSLSRDSPRLFF. As DNA, the CDR3 is TGCGCCAGCAGCTTGTCCCGGGACAGTCCACGGTTGTTTTTT.

Turning to this clone: Compared with germline, one end of the junction differs, possibly owing to a read error. The V gene is TRBV28, the J gene TRBJ1-1; the match to TRBD1 covers 7 bases. The CDR3 spans 15 residues. From germline, CDR1 is MDHEN and CDR2 SYDVKM. The CDR3 sequence is CASNPSGTENAEAFF. The DNA for the CDR3 is TGTGCCAGCAACCCATCTGGGACAGAGAACGCTGAAGCTTTCTTT.

The chain recombines TRBV9 with TRBJ2-1, with a weak D call TRBD2 (7 bases). Trimming left V 0 bases short and J 3 bases short, with 13 bases between. This CDR3 region has 16 residues. Germline lookup yields CDR1 SGDLS and CDR2 YYNGEE. In DNA form, the CDR3 reads TGTGCCAGCAGCGTAGATGGCGGGGGCCACTACAATGAGCAGTTCTTC. Translated: CASSVDGGGHYNEQFF.

The V call is TRBV2, the J call TRBJ2-7; 15 bases match TRBD2. Per the germline V gene, CDR1 is SNHLY and CDR2 is FYNNEI. Trimming at V came to 4 bases and at J to 7 bases, leaving 5 bases not matched to a gene. This CDR3 is built from 15 residues. For the CDR3, the DNA is TGTGCCAGCAGTGGTCAGGGACTAGCGGGGGGAGAGCAGTACTTC. This gives the protein CASSGQGLAGGEQYF.

V gene TRBV14 combines with J gene TRBJ1-3; D is ambiguous. The CDR3 consists of 15 residues. V gave up 2 bases and J gave up 4 bases, with 12 bases separating them. Germline CDR1 and CDR2: SGHDN and FVKESK. CDR3 coding DNA: TGTGCCAGCAGCCAAAGCGGACTGTTCGGAAACACCATATATTTT. As protein: CASSQSGLFGNTIYF.

V gene TRBV5-1 combines with J gene TRBJ2-3, with 7 bases identical to TRBD1. V shed 4 bases and J 4 bases; nucleotides not matched to a gene: 9. This CDR3 is built from 15 residues. Germline V gene data show CDR1 as SGHRS and CDR2 as YFSETQ. The CDR3 DNA reads as TGCGCCAGCAGCCACGGACAGGTTGGGGCAGATACGCAGTATTTT. Its translation is CASSHGQVGADTQYF.

J is TRBJ1-4 and V is TRBV28; the match to TRBD1 covers 9 bases. The germline CDR1 and CDR2 sequences are MDHEN and SYDVKM. This CDR3 has 15 amino acids. The ends lost 5 bases at V and 7 bases at J; junction bases unmatched: 8. The CDR3 sequence is CASSQLTGGTEKLFF. In nucleotides, the CDR3 is TGTGCCAGCAGTCAACTGACAGGGGGTACTGAAAAACTGTTTTTT.

The chain couples TRBV7-8 to TRBJ2-6; 7 positions match TRBD1. From germline, CDR1 is SGHVS and CDR2 FQNEAQ. The CDR3 is 16 amino acids. J was trimmed by 3 bases and V by 5 bases; bases with no gene match: 7. DNA for the CDR3: TGTGCCAGCAGCGACCGGGACAGTGATGGGGCCAACGTCCTGACTTTC. It encodes CASSDRDSDGANVLTF.

This rearrangement joins TRBV5-1 to TRBJ1-3; TRBD1 aligns across 7 bases. Germline V gives CDR1 SGHRS, CDR2 YFSETQ. The CDR3 is made up of 16 amino acids. J lost 0 bases, V lost 4 bases, and 7 bases had no gene match. The CDR3 spells CASSTRQGGSGNTIYF. The CDR3 DNA follows: TGCGCCAGCAGCACCCGACAGGGAGGCTCTGGAAACACCATATATTTT.

V gene TRBV5-4 combines with J gene TRBJ1-3, with D uncertain. Trimming stripped 0 bases from V and 7 bases from J, with 8 bases between. The CDR3 has 13 residues. The germline gives CDR1 SGHNT, CDR2 YYREEE (reference sequence). CDR3 loop: CASSLDAGNTIYF. The DNA for the CDR3 is TGTGCCAGCAGCTTGGATGCGGGGAACACCATATATTTT.

This clone was detected a few times. The chain has TRBV6-5 and TRBJ1-6; weak D call: TRBD1 (5 bases). Looked up from germline, CDR1 is MNHEY and CDR2 is SVGAGI. This CDR3 is 15 amino acids long. V was shortened by 0 bases and J by 15 bases, with 18 bases between the two germline ends. The CDR3 nucleotides read TGTGCCAGCAGTTACTCAAATGGGGCCAAGTGGAGCCTCCACTTT. Translating gives CASSYSNGAKWSLHF.

V gene TRBV10-3 combines with J gene TRBJ1-2; the match to TRBD1 covers 9 bases. CDR1 ENHRY and CDR2 SYGVKD come from the germline V gene. The CDR3 runs to 14 residues. Unmatched junction bases numbered 9, after V lost 6 bases and J lost 7 bases. The CDR3 region has the DNA TGTGCCATCAGAGCACAGGGGGCGCCCCTTGGCTACACCTTC. This codes for CAIRAQGAPLGYTF.

This chain connects TRBV15 to TRBJ2-7; 8 nucleotides align to TRBD1. This CDR3 region has 14 residues. Trimming removed 3 bases from V and 5 bases from J; junction bases left unmatched: 6. The germline V gene has CDR1 LNHNV and CDR2 YYDKDF (reference sequence). The CDR3 sequence is CATSSDRGHHEQYF. The CDR3, as DNA: TGTGCCACCAGCAGTGACAGGGGTCACCACGAGCAGTACTTC.

The chain joins TRBV4-2 to TRBJ2-7, with TRBD2 identical over 7 bases. The CDR3 covers 15 residues. CDR1 is LGHNA, CDR2 YNFKEQ, per germline. J was trimmed by 4 bases and V by 0 bases; bases with no gene match: 6. CDR3 amino acids: CASSQDSGGGYEQYF. The CDR3 DNA sequence: TGTGCCAGCAGCCAAGATTCAGGCGGGGGTTACGAGCAGTACTTC.

This clone was detected only once. The chain joins TRBV5-1 to TRBJ2-4; TRBD1 is a possible D gene (6 bases). Germline V gene data show CDR1 as SGHRS and CDR2 as YFSETQ. This CDR3 is built from 14 residues. Trimming pared 3 bases from V and 1 base from J, leaving 8 bases between. CDR3 DNA sequence: TGCGCCAGCAGCTCCCAGGGGGCCAAAAACATTCAGTACTTC. As protein: CASSSQGAKNIQYF.

CDR3 DNA: TGTGCCAGCAGCCCACAGGGAAGAACTGAAGCTTTCTTT. Its protein is CASSPQGRTEAFF. The V call is TRBV4-2, the J call TRBJ1-1, with D tentatively TRBD1 (6 bases). This CDR3 has 13 amino acids. Germline values: CDR1 LGHNA, CDR2 YNFKEQ. V dropped 4 bases and J dropped 5 bases, with 11 bases sitting between them.